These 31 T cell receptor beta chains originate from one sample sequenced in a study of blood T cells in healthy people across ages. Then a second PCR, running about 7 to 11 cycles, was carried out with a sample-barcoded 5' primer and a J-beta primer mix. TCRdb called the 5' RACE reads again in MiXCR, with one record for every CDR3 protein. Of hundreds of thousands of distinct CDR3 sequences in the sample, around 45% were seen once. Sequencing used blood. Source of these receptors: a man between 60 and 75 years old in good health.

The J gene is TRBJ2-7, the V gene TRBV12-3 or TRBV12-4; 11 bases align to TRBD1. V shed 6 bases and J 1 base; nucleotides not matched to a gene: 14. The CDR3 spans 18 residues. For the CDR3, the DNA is TGTGCCAGCAGGGGGGACAGGGGGGTGCACCTTGGATCCTACGAGCAGTACTTC. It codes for CASRGDRGVHLGSYEQYF.

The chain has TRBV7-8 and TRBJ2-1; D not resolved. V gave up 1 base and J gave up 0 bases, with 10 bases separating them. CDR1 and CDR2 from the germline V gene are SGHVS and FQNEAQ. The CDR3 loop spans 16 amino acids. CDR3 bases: TGTGCCAGCAGCTTAGACAGTACCTTCTCCTACAATGAGCAGTTCTTC. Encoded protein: CASSLDSTFSYNEQFF.

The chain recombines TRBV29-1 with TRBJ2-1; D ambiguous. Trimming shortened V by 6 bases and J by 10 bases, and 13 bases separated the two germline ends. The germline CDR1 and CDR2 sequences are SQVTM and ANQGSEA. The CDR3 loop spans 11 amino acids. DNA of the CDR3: TGCAGCGTAGCCGACCAGAGAGAGCAGTTCTTC. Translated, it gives CSVADQREQFF.

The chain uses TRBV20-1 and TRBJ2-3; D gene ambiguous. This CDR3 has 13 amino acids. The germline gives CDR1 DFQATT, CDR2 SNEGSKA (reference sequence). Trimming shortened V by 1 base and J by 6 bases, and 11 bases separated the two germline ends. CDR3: CSARANSADTQYF. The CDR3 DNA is TGCAGTGCTAGAGCTAACTCGGCTGATACGCAGTATTTT.

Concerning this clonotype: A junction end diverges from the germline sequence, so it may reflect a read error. CDR3 residues: CASSYSRDRGQETQYF. Written as DNA, the CDR3 is TGTGCCAGCAGTTACTCGAGGGACAGGGGGCAAGAGACCCAGTACTTT. The chain carries TRBV6-5 and TRBJ2-5; 12 positions agree with TRBD1. Germline loops: CDR1 MNHEY, CDR2 SVGAGI. The CDR3 has 16 residues.

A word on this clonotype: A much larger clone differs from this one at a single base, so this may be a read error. CDR3 sequence: CASSLDARGGYTF. For the CDR3, the DNA is TGTGCCAGCAGCCTCGACGCAAGGGGTGGCTACACCTTC. The chain links TRBV5-6 to TRBJ1-2, with D maybe TRBD1 (5 bases). The CDR3 contains 13 residues. V shed 4 bases and J shed 7 bases, with 14 bases lying between them. Germline V gene data show CDR1 as SGHDT and CDR2 as YYEEEE.

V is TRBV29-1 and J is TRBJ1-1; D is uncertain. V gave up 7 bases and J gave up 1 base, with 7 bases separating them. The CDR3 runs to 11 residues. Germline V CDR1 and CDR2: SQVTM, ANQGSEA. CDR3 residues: CSAYENTEAFF. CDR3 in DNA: TGCAGCGCTTACGAGAACACTGAAGCTTTCTTT.

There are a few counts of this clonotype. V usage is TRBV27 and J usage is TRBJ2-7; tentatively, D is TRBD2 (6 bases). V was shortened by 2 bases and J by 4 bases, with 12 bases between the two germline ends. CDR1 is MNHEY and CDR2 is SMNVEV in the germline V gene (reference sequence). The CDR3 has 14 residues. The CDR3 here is CASSLGRSVYEQYF. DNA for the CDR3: TGTGCCAGCAGTTTAGGGAGGTCGGTGTACGAGCAGTACTTC.

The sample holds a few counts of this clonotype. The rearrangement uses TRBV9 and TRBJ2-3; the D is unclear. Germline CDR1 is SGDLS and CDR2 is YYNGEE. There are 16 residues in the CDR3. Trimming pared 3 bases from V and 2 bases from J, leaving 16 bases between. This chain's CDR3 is CASSAYLGEYTDTQYF. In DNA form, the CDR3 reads TGTGCCAGCAGCGCATACCTAGGCGAGTACACAGATACGCAGTATTTT.

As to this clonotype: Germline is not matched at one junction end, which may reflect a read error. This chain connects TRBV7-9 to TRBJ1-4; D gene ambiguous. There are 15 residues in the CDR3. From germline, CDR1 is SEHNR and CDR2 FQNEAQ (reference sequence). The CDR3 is CASSLGGPSNEKPFF. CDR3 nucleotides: TGTGCCAGCAGCTTAGGAGGTCCCTCAAATGAAAAACCGTTTTTT.

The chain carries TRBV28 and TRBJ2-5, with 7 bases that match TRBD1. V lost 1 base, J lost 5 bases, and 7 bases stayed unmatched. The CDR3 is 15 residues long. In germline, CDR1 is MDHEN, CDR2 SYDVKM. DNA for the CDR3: TGTGCCAGCAGTTTATACTTCCAGGGGGACGAGACCCAGTACTTC. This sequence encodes CASSLYFQGDETQYF.

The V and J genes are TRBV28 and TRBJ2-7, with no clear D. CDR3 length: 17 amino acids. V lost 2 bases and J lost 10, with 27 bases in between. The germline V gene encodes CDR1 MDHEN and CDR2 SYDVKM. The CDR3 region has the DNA TGTGCCAGCAGTTTAGGTTCGAGACATGGTCAAGAGAAGCCCCAGTACTTC. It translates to CASSLGSRHGQEKPQYF.

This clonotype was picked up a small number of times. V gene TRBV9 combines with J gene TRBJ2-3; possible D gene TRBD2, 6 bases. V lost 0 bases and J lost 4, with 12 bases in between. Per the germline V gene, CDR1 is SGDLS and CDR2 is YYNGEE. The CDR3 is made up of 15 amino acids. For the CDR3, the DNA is TGTGCCAGCAGCGTAGTAGGAGGAGGGTCAGATACGCAGTATTTT. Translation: CASSVVGGGSDTQYF.

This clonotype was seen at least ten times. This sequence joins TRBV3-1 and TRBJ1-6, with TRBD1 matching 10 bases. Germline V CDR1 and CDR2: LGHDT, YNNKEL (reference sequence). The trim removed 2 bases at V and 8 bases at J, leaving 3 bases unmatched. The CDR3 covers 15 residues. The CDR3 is CASSQQTGGYSPLHF. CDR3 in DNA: TGTGCCAGCAGCCAACAGACAGGGGGCTATTCACCCCTCCACTTT. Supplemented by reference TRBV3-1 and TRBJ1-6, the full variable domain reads DTAVSQTPKYLVTQMGNDKSIKCEQNLGHDTMYWYKQDSKKFLKIMFSYNNKELIINETVPNRFSPKSPDKAHLNLHINSLELGDSAVYFCASSQQTGGYSPLHFGNGTRLTVT.

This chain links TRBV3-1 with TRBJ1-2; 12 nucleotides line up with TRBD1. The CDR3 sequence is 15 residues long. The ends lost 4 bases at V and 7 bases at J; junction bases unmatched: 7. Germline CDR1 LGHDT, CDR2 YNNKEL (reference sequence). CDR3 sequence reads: CASSPGTGGSFGYTF. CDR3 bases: TGTGCCAGCAGCCCCGGGACAGGGGGCAGTTTTGGCTACACCTTC.

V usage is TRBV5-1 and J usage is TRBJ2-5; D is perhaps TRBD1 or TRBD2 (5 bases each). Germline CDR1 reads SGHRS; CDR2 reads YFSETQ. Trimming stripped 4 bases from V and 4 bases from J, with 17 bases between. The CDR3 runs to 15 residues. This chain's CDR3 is CASSLVGRMGETQYF. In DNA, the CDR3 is TGCGCCAGCAGCCTGGTGGGACGGATGGGAGAGACCCAGTACTTC.

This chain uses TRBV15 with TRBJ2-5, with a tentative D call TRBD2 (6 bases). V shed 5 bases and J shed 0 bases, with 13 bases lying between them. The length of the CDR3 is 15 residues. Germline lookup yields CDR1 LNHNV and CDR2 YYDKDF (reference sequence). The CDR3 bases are TGTGCCACCAGCCGGGGGACGGGGGACCAAGAGACCCAGTACTTC. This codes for CATSRGTGDQETQYF.

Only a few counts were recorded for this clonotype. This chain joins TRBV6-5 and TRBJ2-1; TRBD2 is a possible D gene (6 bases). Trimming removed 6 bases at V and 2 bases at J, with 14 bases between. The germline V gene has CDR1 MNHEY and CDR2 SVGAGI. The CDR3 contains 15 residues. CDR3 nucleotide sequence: TGTGCCAGCAGGGCTACGGGGGTCACCTACAATGAGCAGTTCTTC. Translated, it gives CASRATGVTYNEQFF.

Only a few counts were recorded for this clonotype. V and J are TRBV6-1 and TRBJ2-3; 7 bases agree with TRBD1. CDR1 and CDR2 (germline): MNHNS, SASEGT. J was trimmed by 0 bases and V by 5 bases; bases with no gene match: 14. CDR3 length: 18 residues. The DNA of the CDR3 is TGTGCCAGCAGTCTAAGCGGACAGGCGATGTCTAGCACAGATACGCAGTATTTT. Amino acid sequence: CASSLSGQAMSSTDTQYF.

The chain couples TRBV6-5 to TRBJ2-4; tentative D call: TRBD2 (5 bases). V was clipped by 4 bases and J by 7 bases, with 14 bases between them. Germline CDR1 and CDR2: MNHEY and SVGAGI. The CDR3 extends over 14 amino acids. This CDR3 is CASSFAGVGNIQYF. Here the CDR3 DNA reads TGTGCCAGCAGTTTCGCCGGGGTGGGGAACATTCAGTACTTC.

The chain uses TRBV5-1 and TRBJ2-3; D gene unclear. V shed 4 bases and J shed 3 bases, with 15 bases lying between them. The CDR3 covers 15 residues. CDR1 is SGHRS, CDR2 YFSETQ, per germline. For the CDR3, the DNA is TGCGCCAGCAGCGCTGGCACCATGGGAACAGATACGCAGTATTTT. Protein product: CASSAGTMGTDTQYF.

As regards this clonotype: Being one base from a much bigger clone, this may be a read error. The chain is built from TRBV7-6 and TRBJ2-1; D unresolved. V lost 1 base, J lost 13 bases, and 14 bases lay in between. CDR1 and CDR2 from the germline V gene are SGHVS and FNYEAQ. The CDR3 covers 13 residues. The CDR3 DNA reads TGTGCCAGCAGCTTAGTACTCAAAGAGACCCAGTTCTTC. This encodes CASSLVLKETQFF.

The CDR3 coding sequence is TGTGCCAGCAGTTCCGGGGGGCGAGCTGAGACCCAGTACTTC. This codes for CASSSGGRAETQYF. The chain employs TRBV6-6 and TRBJ2-4, with D possibly being TRBD2 (7 bases). The better agreement between TRBJ2-5 and the DNA end casts doubt on the J call. The CDR3 loop spans 14 amino acids. The germline V gene encodes CDR1 MNHNY and CDR2 SVGAGI (reference sequence).

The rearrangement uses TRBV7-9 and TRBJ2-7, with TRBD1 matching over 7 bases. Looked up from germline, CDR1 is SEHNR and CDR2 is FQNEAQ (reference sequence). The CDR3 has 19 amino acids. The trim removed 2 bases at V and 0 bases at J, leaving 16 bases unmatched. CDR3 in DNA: TGTGCCAGCAGCTTAAAATTCTCGTTGGGACAGAATAGCTCCTACGAGCAGTACTTC. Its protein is CASSLKFSLGQNSSYEQYF.

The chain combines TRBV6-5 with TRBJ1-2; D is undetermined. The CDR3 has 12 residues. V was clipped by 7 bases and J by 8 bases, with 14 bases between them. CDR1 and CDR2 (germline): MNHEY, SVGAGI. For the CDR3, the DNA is TGTGCCAGCAACTCAGACCGAGACGGCTACACCTTC. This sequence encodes CASNSDRDGYTF.

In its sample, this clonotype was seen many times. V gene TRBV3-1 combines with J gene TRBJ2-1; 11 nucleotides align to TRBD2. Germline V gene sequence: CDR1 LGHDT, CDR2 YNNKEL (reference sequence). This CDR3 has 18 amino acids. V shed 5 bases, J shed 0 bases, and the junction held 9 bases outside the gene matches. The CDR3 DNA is TGTGCCAGCAGCGGGCTAGCGGGGGGCCTGAGCTCCTACAATGAGCAGTTCTTC. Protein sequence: CASSGLAGGLSSYNEQFF.

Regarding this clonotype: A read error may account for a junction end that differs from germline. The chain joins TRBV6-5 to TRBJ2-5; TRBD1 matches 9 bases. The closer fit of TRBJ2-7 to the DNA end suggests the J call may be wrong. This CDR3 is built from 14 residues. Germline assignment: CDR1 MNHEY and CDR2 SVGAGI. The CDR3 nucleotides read TGTGCCGGCAGCCTGGACAGGGGAGTCTACGAGCAGTACTTC. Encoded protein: CAGSLDRGVYEQYF.

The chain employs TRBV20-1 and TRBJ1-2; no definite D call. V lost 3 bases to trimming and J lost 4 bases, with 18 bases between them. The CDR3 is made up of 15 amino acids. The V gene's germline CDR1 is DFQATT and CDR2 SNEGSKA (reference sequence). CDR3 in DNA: TGCAGTGCTAGTGATCGGACCGAAAGGACCTATGGCTACACCTTC. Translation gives CSASDRTERTYGYTF.

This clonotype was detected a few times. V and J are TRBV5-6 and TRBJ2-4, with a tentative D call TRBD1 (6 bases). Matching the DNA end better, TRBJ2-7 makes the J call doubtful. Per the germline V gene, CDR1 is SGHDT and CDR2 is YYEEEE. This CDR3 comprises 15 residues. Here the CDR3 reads CASSSLLGQTYEQYF. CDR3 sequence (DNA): TGTGCCAGCAGCTCCCTCCTTGGACAGACCTACGAGCAGTACTTC.

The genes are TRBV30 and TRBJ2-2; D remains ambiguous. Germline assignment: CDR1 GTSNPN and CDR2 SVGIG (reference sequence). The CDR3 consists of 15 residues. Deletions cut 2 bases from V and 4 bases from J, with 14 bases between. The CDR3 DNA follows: TGTGCCTGGAGTCCTACCTCCCCGCTCACCGGGGAGCTGTTTTTT. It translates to CAWSPTSPLTGELFF.

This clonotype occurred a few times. The CDR3 DNA is TGCAGTGTAATAGAATTGAACACTGAAGCTTTCTTT. Translated, it gives CSVIELNTEAFF. The V call is TRBV20-1, the J call TRBJ1-1; D call uncertain. The germline CDR1 and CDR2 sequences are DFQATT and SNEGSKA (reference sequence). CDR3 length: 12 amino acids. Trimming cost V 7 bases and J 0 bases, with 9 bases left between them.